One and the same sample provided the 23 T cell receptor beta chains below, sequenced in a study of T cell changes during pregnancy in multiple sclerosis. Sequencing was performed with immunoSEQ multiplex PCR; in TCRdb, only in-frame clones are kept and a portion is missing. This sample has about 100,000 clones, with over 80% found just once. Material: peripheral blood, obtained after pregnancy. Receptors were obtained from a female donor with multiple sclerosis, enrolled in a pregnancy study.

This chain links TRBV6-4 with TRBJ1-5; 8 bases agree with TRBD1. J lost 6 bases, V lost 10 bases, and 23 bases had no gene match. The CDR3 runs to 18 residues. Per germline, CDR1 MRHNA and CDR2 SNTAGT. The CDR3 sequence is CATRCLRDRKNRGQPQHF. CDR3 DNA: TGTGCCACCCGATGCCTCCGGGACAGGAAAAATCGGGGTCAGCCCCAGCATTTT.

CDR3 loop: CASSRGGNNSPLHF. For the CDR3, the DNA is TGTGCCAGCAGTAGGGGGGGGAATAATTCACCCCTCCACTTT. The chain joins TRBV6-5 to TRBJ1-6; possible D gene TRBD1, 6 bases. CDR1 is MNHEY and CDR2 is SVGAGI in the germline V gene. Deletions cut 5 bases from V and 5 bases from J, with 10 bases between. The CDR3 loop spans 14 amino acids.

The chain recombines TRBV7-2 with TRBJ1-1; TRBD1 matches 8 bases. Losses at the gene ends were 1 base for V and 1 base for J; bases not matched to a gene: 5. The germline gives CDR1 SGHTA, CDR2 FQGNSA. The CDR3 contains 16 residues. The CDR3 reads CASSLVGQVENTEAFF. DNA for the CDR3: TGTGCCAGCAGCTTAGTGGGACAGGTTGAGAACACTGAAGCTTTCTTT.

The V and J genes are TRBV2 and TRBJ1-6; no reliable D call. The germline V gene encodes CDR1 SNHLY and CDR2 FYNNEI. This CDR3 comprises 20 residues. Deletions cut 1 base from V and 0 bases from J, with 19 bases between. The chain's CDR3 is CASSEGGSIRRSSYNSPLHF. The CDR3, as DNA: TGTGCCAGCAGTGAAGGAGGAAGCATACGGAGGAGCTCCTATAATTCACCCCTCCACTTT.

This clone has just one count. The CDR3 DNA is TGTGCCAGCAGCTGGGACAACAATCAGCCCCAGCATTTT. Translating gives CASSWDNNQPQHF. This chain connects TRBV7-9 to TRBJ1-5; D perhaps matches TRBD1 (6 bases). Germline V CDR1 and CDR2: SEHNR, FQNEAQ (reference sequence). Trimming left V 4 bases short and J 3 bases short, with 7 bases between. This CDR3 is 13 amino acids long.

The genes are TRBV6-5 and TRBJ2-6, with 7 bases matching TRBD1. There are 16 residues in the CDR3. CDR1 is MNHEY and CDR2 is SVGAGI in the germline V gene. Trimming at V came to 3 bases and at J to 1 base, leaving 3 bases not matched to a gene. As DNA, the CDR3 is TGTGCCAGCAGTTATACAGGGGAATCTGGGGCCAACGTCCTGACTTTC. This encodes CASSYTGESGANVLTF.

The rearrangement joins TRBV5-1 to TRBJ2-3; 8 bases map to TRBD2. The CDR3 runs 16 residues. Germline values: CDR1 SGHRS, CDR2 YFSETQ. V shed 4 bases and J 1 base; nucleotides not matched to a gene: 8. CDR3: CASSPLGRGGTDTQYF. The CDR3 DNA reads as TGCGCCAGCAGCCCTCTTGGGCGGGGGGGCACAGATACGCAGTATTTT.

This chain joins TRBV5-8 and TRBJ2-7; 8 nucleotides align to TRBD2. CDR3 size: 14 residues. V lost 0 bases and J lost 2; bases outside the gene matches: 1. Germline assignment: CDR1 SGHTS and CDR2 YDEGEE. CDR3 nucleotide sequence: TGTGCCAGCAGCTTGGCCGGGGGGGCCTACGAGCAGTACTTC. It codes for CASSLAGGAYEQYF.

The rearrangement uses TRBV5-5 and TRBJ1-2; perhaps TRBD1 as D (5 bases). Germline loops: CDR1 SGHKS, CDR2 YYEKEE (reference sequence). CDR3 length: 17 residues. Trimming cost V 2 bases and J 2 bases, with 19 bases left between them. The CDR3 region is CASSFLLRQTLNYGYTF. The CDR3 nucleotides read TGTGCCAGCAGCTTCCTCCTACGACAGACGCTAAACTATGGCTACACCTTC.

The rearrangement joins TRBV29-1 to TRBJ2-7; 8 nucleotides agree with TRBD1. The CDR3 is 12 amino acids. Germline loops: CDR1 SQVTM, CDR2 ANQGSEA. The V segment lost 5 bases and the J segment 4 bases; nucleotides outside the gene matches: 4. The DNA of the CDR3 is TGCAGCGTTCTACAGGGGGTATACGAGCAGTACTTC. Its translation: CSVLQGVYEQYF.

On this clone: Mismatch with germline at one junction end may stem from a read error. The V gene is TRBV7-7, the J gene TRBJ2-3; 10 bases are a match to TRBD1. The germline V gene encodes CDR1 SSHAT and CDR2 FNYEAQ (reference sequence). The CDR3 runs 17 residues. CDR3: CASSSRQGAGWTDTQYF. The CDR3 region has the DNA TGTGCTAGCAGCTCTAGACAGGGGGCCGGGTGGACAGATACGCAGTATTTT.

The chain recombines TRBV10-3 with TRBJ1-6; perhaps TRBD1 as D (6 bases). Per germline, CDR1 ENHRY and CDR2 SYGVKD. CDR3 length: 17 residues. Trimming took off 2 bases at V and 10 bases at J, with 21 bases between the two ends. CDR3 nucleotides: TGTGCCATCAGTGAGCGGCCAGGGGTAGACCTGCGGTCACCCCTCCACTTT. It is translated as CAISERPGVDLRSPLHF.

As concerns this clone: The junction departs from germline at one end; a sequencing error may be responsible. The rearrangement uses TRBV18 and TRBJ2-3, with D possibly TRBD2 on 6 matching bases. CDR1 and CDR2 (germline): KGHSH, LQKENI. This CDR3 has 15 amino acids. The chain's CDR3 is CASSPLADATNTQYF. CDR3 coding DNA: TGTGCCAGCTCACCACTAGCGGACGCCACAAATACGCAGTATTTT.

The chain combines TRBV29-1 with TRBJ1-1, with 7 bases fitting TRBD1. In germline, CDR1 is SQVTM, CDR2 ANQGSEA. The V gene end was trimmed by 6 bases and the J gene end by 2 bases; junction bases not matched to a gene: 6. The CDR3 loop spans 13 amino acids. In DNA form, the CDR3 reads TGCAGCGTCCTGACAGGGTCTAACACTGAAGCTTTCTTT. Its protein product is CSVLTGSNTEAFF.

The chain joins TRBV7-3 to TRBJ2-1; 13 bases line up with TRBD2. The germline V gene encodes CDR1 SGHTA and CDR2 FQGTGA. This CDR3 region has 15 residues. The trim removed 6 bases at V and 1 base at J, leaving 0 bases unmatched. CDR3 nucleotide sequence: TGTGCCAGCAGACTAGCGGGAGGGTCCTACAATGAGCAGTTCTTC. Translation: CASRLAGGSYNEQFF.

The chain carries TRBV18 and TRBJ1-3; D gene ambiguous. Germline lookup yields CDR1 KGHSH and CDR2 LQKENI. The CDR3 consists of 14 residues. V was cut by 1 base and J by 8 bases, with 12 bases left in between. The CDR3 protein is CASSPLLGQDTIYF. DNA of the CDR3: TGTGCCAGCTCACCACTACTTGGGCAGGACACCATATATTTT.

The rearrangement uses TRBV29-1 and TRBJ2-5; TRBD1 is a possible D gene (6 bases). Germline V gene data show CDR1 as SQVTM and CDR2 as ANQGSEA. There are 12 residues in the CDR3. Trimming removed 6 bases from V and 5 bases from J, with 13 bases in between. The CDR3 DNA is TGCAGCGTCCCTGGGGGCGGCGAGACCCAGTACTTC. It yields the protein CSVPGGGETQYF.

The chain recombines TRBV4-3 with TRBJ2-3; TRBD2 matches at 9 bases. The CDR3 is 16 residues long. Germline CDR1 is LGHNA and CDR2 is YSLEER. The V segment lost 1 base and the J segment 3 bases; nucleotides outside the gene matches: 5. The CDR3 spells CASSQGGGAGTDTQYF. The CDR3 DNA reads as TGCGCCAGCAGCCAAGGCGGGGGGGCCGGGACAGATACGCAGTATTTT.

This clone was observed once. The rearrangement joins TRBV9 to TRBJ2-2, with 12 bases fitting TRBD2. V lost 0 bases and J lost 12; bases outside the gene matches: 6. This CDR3 spans 15 amino acids. CDR1 is SGDLS, CDR2 YYNGEE, per germline. CDR3 sequence (DNA): TGTGCCAGCAGCGTAGAGACTAGCGGGGGAACGAAGCTGTTTTTT. Translated: CASSVETSGGTKLFF. The variable domain in full, completed from reference TRBV9 and TRBJ2-2, reads DSGVTQTPKHLITATGQRVTLRCSPRSGDLSVYWYQQSLDQGLQFLIQYYNGEERAKGNILERFSAQQFPDLHSELNLSSLELGDSALYFCASSVETSGGTKLFFGEGSRLTVL.

The rearrangement uses TRBV7-2 and TRBJ1-4; a weak D match, TRBD1 (6 bases). V was trimmed by 5 bases and J by 8 bases, leaving 18 bases between them. The CDR3 is made up of 15 amino acids. Germline values: CDR1 SGHTA, CDR2 FQGNSA. The CDR3 DNA reads as TGTGCCAGCAGCCCGACGACAGGTTGGGGGGAAAAACTGTTTTTT. Translation: CASSPTTGWGEKLFF. The variable domain in full, with the rest retrieved from reference TRBV7-2 and TRBJ1-4, is GAGVSQSPSNKVTEKGKDVELRCDPISGHTALYWYRQSLGQGLEFLIYFQGNSAPDKSGLPSDRFSAERTGGSVSTLTIQRTQQEDSAVYLCASSPTTGWGEKLFFGSGTQLSVL.

The gene calls are TRBV5-1 and TRBJ2-1; 8 nucleotides match TRBD2. Germline CDR1 is SGHRS and CDR2 is YFSETQ. The CDR3 has 15 residues. The V gene end was trimmed by 4 bases and the J gene end by 0 bases; junction bases not matched to a gene: 3. CDR3 DNA sequence: TGCGCCAGCAGCCTCAGCGGGAGCTCCTACAATGAGCAGTTCTTC. Its protein is CASSLSGSSYNEQFF.

The genes are TRBV30 and TRBJ1-1; 8 bases are a match to TRBD1. Trimming at V came to 0 bases and at J to 1 base, leaving 4 bases not matched to a gene. Germline V CDR1 and CDR2: GTSNPN, SVGIG (reference sequence). The CDR3 covers 15 residues. The chain's CDR3 is CAWSVPGTGNTEAFF. The CDR3 DNA is TGTGCCTGGAGTGTACCAGGGACAGGGAACACTGAAGCTTTCTTT.

V and J are TRBV7-8 and TRBJ1-4, with no clear D. The CDR3 covers 16 residues. Germline values: CDR1 SGHVS, CDR2 FQNEAQ. Trimming took off 1 base at V and 0 bases at J, with 9 bases between the two ends. The CDR3: CASSLGSRATNEKLFF. The DNA of the CDR3 is TGTGCCAGCAGCTTAGGGTCGAGGGCAACTAATGAAAAACTGTTTTTT.